A selection of T cell receptor beta chains follows, all from one sample in a study of T-cell reconstitution after alpha-beta-depleted transplantation in children. TCRdb used MiXCR to reprocess the PCR reads, holding one entry per CDR3 protein. Found here are 700,000 to 950,000 distinct CDR3 sequences, about 16% of them singletons; the top ten hold about 5%. The sample in question was PBMCs, mostly from graft donor cells, obtained 360 days after TCRalphabeta/CD19-depleted stem cell transplant. Receptors were obtained from a male patient younger than 18 who had a stem cell transplant for acute lymphoblastic leukemia, so the T cells may come from the graft donor. CDR3s include the opening cysteine and the closing phenylalanine or tryptophan. A D gene is named only where the DNA matches it firmly. Clone size is stated in some rows and not others, as once, few, many or a class when expanded.

J gene: TRBJ1-1
D gene: .
V gene: TRBV29-1
clone size: .
CDR3 protein: CSGGTSREAFF
CDR3 DNA: TGCAGCGGAGGGACATCTAGAGAAGCTTTCTTT

J gene: TRBJ2-1
D gene: .
V gene: TRBV4-1
clone size: .
CDR3 protein: CASSQDWVTGSYNEQFF
CDR3 DNA: TGCGCCAGCAGCCAAGATTGGGTGACAGGCTCCTACAATGAGCAGTTCTTC

J gene: TRBJ1-4
D gene: .
V gene: TRBV5-1
clone size: .
CDR3 protein: CASSLGQGSEKLFF
CDR3 DNA: TGCGCCAGCAGCTTGGGTCAGGGGAGCGAAAAACTGTTTTTT

J gene: TRBJ1-6
D gene: .
V gene: TRBV2
clone size: few
CDR3 protein: CASSEVQGGSPLHF
CDR3 DNA: TGTGCCAGCAGTGAAGTTCAGGGTGGTTCACCCCTCCACTTT

J gene: TRBJ2-1
D gene: TRBD2
V gene: TRBV9
clone size: .
CDR3 protein: CASSPRPGLPYNEQFF
CDR3 DNA: TGTGCCAGCAGCCCCAGGCCGGGACTACCCTACAATGAGCAGTTCTTC

J gene: TRBJ2-1
D gene: .
V gene: TRBV29-1
clone size: few
CDR3 protein: CSVDSGSSYNEQFF
CDR3 DNA: TGCAGCGTTGATAGCGGAAGCTCCTACAATGAGCAGTTCTTC

J gene: TRBJ2-5
D gene: TRBD2
V gene: TRBV5-1
clone size: few
CDR3 protein: CASSLGASGRKKETQYF
CDR3 DNA: TGCGCCAGCAGCTTGGGGGCTAGCGGGAGGAAAAAAGAGACCCAGTACTTC

J gene: TRBJ2-1
D gene: TRBD1
V gene: TRBV5-1
clone size: .
CDR3 protein: CASHSGGPGNEQFF
CDR3 DNA: TGCGCCAGCCACTCAGGGGGCCCCGGCAATGAGCAGTTCTTC

J gene: TRBJ2-7
D gene: .
V gene: TRBV7-3
clone size: few
CDR3 protein: CASSLTGGHEQYF
CDR3 DNA: TGTGCCAGCAGCTTAACGGGGGGGCACGAGCAGTACTTC

J gene: TRBJ2-3
D gene: TRBD2
V gene: TRBV4-1
clone size: once
CDR3 protein: CASSRGLAGVVTDTQYF
CDR3 DNA: TGCGCCAGCAGCCGGGGACTAGCGGGAGTGGTGACAGATACGCAGTATTTT

J gene: TRBJ2-3
D gene: .
V gene: TRBV11-2
clone size: few
CDR3 protein: CASSLGAGGVPDTQYF
CDR3 DNA: TGTGCCAGCAGCTTAGGGGCCGGGGGAGTCCCAGATACGCAGTATTTT

J gene: TRBJ2-2
D gene: TRBD2
V gene: TRBV11-1
clone size: few
CDR3 protein: CASSLALRLAGGPNTGELFF
CDR3 DNA: TGTGCCAGCAGCTTAGCGCTGAGACTAGCGGGAGGACCCAACACCGGGGAGCTGTTTTTT

J gene: TRBJ2-3
D gene: TRBD2
V gene: TRBV5-5
clone size: few
CDR3 protein: CASTPGPSGREDTQYF
CDR3 DNA: TGTGCCAGCACCCCGGGGCCTAGCGGGAGGGAAGATACGCAGTATTTT

J gene: TRBJ2-2
D gene: TRBD2
V gene: TRBV11-1
clone size: .
CDR3 protein: CASSFPTSGRSRNTGELFF
CDR3 DNA: TGTGCCAGCAGCTTTCCTACTAGCGGGAGATCAAGGAACACCGGGGAGCTGTTTTTT

J gene: TRBJ2-7
D gene: TRBD2
V gene: TRBV19
clone size: .
CDR3 protein: CASSIGAGLSLEQYF
CDR3 DNA: TGTGCCAGTAGTATCGGAGCGGGATTATCTCTCGAGCAGTACTTC

J gene: TRBJ2-4
D gene: TRBD1
V gene: TRBV25-1
clone size: few
CDR3 protein: CASSATGANIQYF
CDR3 DNA: TGTGCCAGCAGTGCTACAGGGGCCAACATTCAGTACTTC

J gene: TRBJ2-2
D gene: .
V gene: TRBV6-5
clone size: few
CDR3 protein: CASSYSILTPHESGELFF
CDR3 DNA: TGTGCCAGCAGTTACTCTATATTAACTCCACACGAGTCCGGGGAGCTGTTTTTT

J gene: TRBJ2-5
D gene: .
V gene: TRBV12-5
clone size: few
CDR3 protein: CASGLVVKRGAETQYF
CDR3 DNA: TGTGCTAGTGGTTTGGTTGTGAAACGGGGAGCAGAGACCCAGTACTTC

J gene: TRBJ1-1
D gene: TRBD1
V gene: TRBV12-3/TRBV12-4
clone size: many
CDR3 protein: CASSFRTGRTEAFF
CDR3 DNA: TGTGCCAGCAGTTTTCGGACAGGGCGCACTGAAGCTTTCTTT

J gene: TRBJ1-4
D gene: .
V gene: TRBV11-1
clone size: .
CDR3 protein: CASSLALTRGRRLEKLFF
CDR3 DNA: TGTGCCAGCAGCTTAGCTCTCACTAGAGGCCGCCGCTTAGAAAAACTGTTTTTT

J gene: TRBJ2-6
D gene: .
V gene: TRBV6-5
clone size: .
CDR3 protein: CASSSGFTGANVLTF
CDR3 DNA: TGTGCCAGCAGTTCTGGGTTTACTGGGGCCAACGTCCTGACTTTC

J gene: TRBJ2-7
D gene: .
V gene: TRBV12-3/TRBV12-4
clone size: .
CDR3 protein: CASSDAGVILYEQYF
CDR3 DNA: TGTGCCAGCAGCGACGCAGGGGTAATTCTCTACGAGCAGTACTTC

J gene: TRBJ2-1
D gene: TRBD2
V gene: TRBV7-6
clone size: .
CDR3 protein: CASSPQAGTNNYNEQFF
CDR3 DNA: TGTGCCAGCAGCCCCCAAGCGGGAACAAATAACTACAATGAGCAGTTCTTC

J gene: TRBJ2-1
D gene: TRBD2
V gene: TRBV29-1
clone size: .
CDR3 protein: CSVELAGPGLGNEQFF
CDR3 DNA: TGCAGCGTTGAATTAGCGGGGCCGGGACTAGGCAATGAGCAGTTCTTC

J gene: TRBJ2-7
D gene: .
V gene: TRBV7-3
clone size: .
CDR3 protein: CASSLLPSSYEQYF
CDR3 DNA: TGTGCCAGCAGCTTACTCCCTAGCTCCTACGAGCAGTACTTC

J gene: TRBJ1-4
D gene: .
V gene: TRBV24-1
clone size: few
CDR3 protein: CATDEKLFF
CDR3 DNA: TGTGCCACCGATGAAAAACTGTTTTTT

J gene: TRBJ2-3
D gene: TRBD2
V gene: TRBV10-3
clone size: few
CDR3 protein: CAISNGAGVVDTQYF
CDR3 DNA: TGTGCCATCAGTAACGGGGCGGGAGTAGTAGATACGCAGTATTTT

J gene: TRBJ2-4
D gene: .
V gene: TRBV12-3/TRBV12-4
clone size: few
CDR3 protein: CASTLSGGAKNIQYF
CDR3 DNA: TGTGCCAGCACTCTGTCCGGCGGGGCCAAAAACATTCAGTACTTC

J gene: TRBJ2-1
D gene: TRBD2
V gene: TRBV4-1
clone size: .
CDR3 protein: CAGVVREHNEQFF
CDR3 DNA: TGCGCCGGTGTGGTGCGGGAGCACAATGAGCAGTTCTTC

J gene: TRBJ1-2
D gene: .
V gene: TRBV29-1
clone size: few
CDR3 protein: CSVEETAGGYTF
CDR3 DNA: TGCAGCGTTGAGGAGACCGCTGGTGGCTACACCTTC

J gene: TRBJ2-7
D gene: TRBD2
V gene: TRBV20-1
clone size: many
CDR3 protein: CSADPGLGIYEQYF
CDR3 DNA: TGCAGTGCTGACCCGGGACTAGGCATTTACGAGCAGTACTTC

J gene: TRBJ2-7
D gene: TRBD2
V gene: TRBV7-6
clone size: .
CDR3 protein: CASSSEREAPYEQYF
CDR3 DNA: TGTGCCAGCAGCTCAGAGCGGGAGGCCCCCTACGAGCAGTACTTC

J gene: TRBJ1-1
D gene: .
V gene: TRBV7-6
clone size: many
CDR3 protein: CASRSGGLTEAFF
CDR3 DNA: TGTGCCAGCAGGTCGGGGGGGCTCACTGAAGCTTTCTTT

J gene: TRBJ1-1
D gene: .
V gene: TRBV27
clone size: .
CDR3 protein: CASSCSRKGPEAFF
CDR3 DNA: TGTGCCAGCAGTTGCAGCCGAAAGGGACCTGAAGCTTTCTTT

J gene: TRBJ2-2
D gene: .
V gene: TRBV4-1
clone size: few
CDR3 protein: CASRSRTTTDTGELFF
CDR3 DNA: TGCGCCAGCAGGTCTAGGACTACTACGGACACCGGGGAGCTGTTTTTT

J gene: TRBJ2-1
D gene: TRBD1
V gene: TRBV2
clone size: .
CDR3 protein: CASEWDRGYNEQFF
CDR3 DNA: TGTGCCAGCGAATGGGACAGGGGCTACAATGAGCAGTTCTTC

J gene: TRBJ1-1
D gene: TRBD1
V gene: TRBV9
clone size: few
CDR3 protein: CASSPTGTAIGAFF
CDR3 DNA: TGTGCCAGCAGCCCTACCGGGACAGCCATAGGAGCTTTCTTT

J gene: TRBJ2-1
D gene: TRBD2
V gene: TRBV4-1
clone size: few
CDR3 protein: CASSQVLAGPYNEQFF
CDR3 DNA: TGCGCCAGCAGCCAGGTACTAGCGGGTCCCTACAATGAGCAGTTCTTC

J gene: TRBJ1-2
D gene: .
V gene: TRBV19
clone size: .
CDR3 protein: CASSIPDGGGYTF
CDR3 DNA: TGTGCCAGTAGTATCCCCGATGGAGGGGGCTACACCTTC

J gene: TRBJ2-7
D gene: TRBD2
V gene: TRBV9
clone size: few
CDR3 protein: CASSVRGGYEQYF
CDR3 DNA: TGTGCCAGCAGCGTGCGGGGGGGTTACGAGCAGTACTTC

J gene: TRBJ2-1
D gene: TRBD2
V gene: TRBV11-2
clone size: .
CDR3 protein: CASSSFSSGRKLEQFF
CDR3 DNA: TGTGCCAGCAGCTCCTTTTCTAGCGGGAGAAAACTAGAGCAGTTCTTC

J gene: TRBJ2-1
D gene: .
V gene: TRBV7-9
clone size: few
CDR3 protein: CASSLTGQGPDEQFF
CDR3 DNA: TGTGCCAGCAGCTTAACTGGGCAGGGCCCGGATGAGCAGTTCTTC

J gene: TRBJ2-7
D gene: TRBD1
V gene: TRBV14
clone size: .
CDR3 protein: CASSRLGTRQGPYEQYF
CDR3 DNA: TGTGCCAGCAGCCGACTTGGCACCAGACAGGGACCCTACGAGCAGTACTTC

J gene: TRBJ1-6
D gene: .
V gene: TRBV28
clone size: few
CDR3 protein: CASSLWVEREGSYNSPLHF
CDR3 DNA: TGTGCCAGCAGTTTATGGGTTGAGAGGGAGGGCTCCTATAATTCACCCCTCCACTTT

J gene: TRBJ2-1
D gene: TRBD2
V gene: TRBV20-1
clone size: .
CDR3 protein: CSANGFSGRIGEQFF
CDR3 DNA: TGCAGTGCTAACGGTTTTAGCGGGAGGATAGGGGAGCAGTTCTTC

J gene: TRBJ2-3
D gene: .
V gene: TRBV5-1
clone size: few
CDR3 protein: CASSLESVNTQYF
CDR3 DNA: TGCGCCAGCAGCTTGGAAAGCGTGAATACGCAGTATTTT

J gene: TRBJ2-7
D gene: .
V gene: TRBV27
clone size: few
CDR3 protein: CASSLEFGLSYEQYF
CDR3 DNA: TGTGCCAGCAGCTTAGAGTTTGGCCTCTCCTACGAGCAGTACTTC

J gene: TRBJ2-3
D gene: .
V gene: TRBV2
clone size: few
CDR3 protein: CATFIGNGPDTQYF
CDR3 DNA: TGTGCCACCTTCATCGGTAATGGGCCAGATACGCAGTATTTT

J gene: TRBJ2-1
D gene: TRBD2
V gene: TRBV6-1
clone size: .
CDR3 protein: CASSRLAGGRDNEQFF
CDR3 DNA: TGTGCCAGCAGTCGACTAGCGGGAGGGCGCGACAATGAGCAGTTCTTC

J gene: TRBJ2-3
D gene: TRBD2
V gene: TRBV5-1
clone size: many
CDR3 protein: CASSLVAGGTNTQYF
CDR3 DNA: TGCGCCAGCAGCTTAGTAGCGGGAGGGACGAATACGCAGTATTTT

J gene: TRBJ2-3
D gene: .
V gene: TRBV4-1
clone size: .
CDR3 protein: CASSQEGTPLSTDTQYF
CDR3 DNA: TGCGCCAGCAGCCAAGAGGGGACTCCTTTAAGCACAGATACGCAGTATTTT

J gene: TRBJ2-3
D gene: .
V gene: TRBV12-3/TRBV12-4
clone size: .
CDR3 protein: CASSHRDLISTDTQYF
CDR3 DNA: TGTGCCAGCAGTCACCGGGACTTGATTAGCACAGATACGCAGTATTTT

J gene: TRBJ2-7
D gene: .
V gene: TRBV6-1
clone size: few
CDR3 protein: CASSRGRGRVVYEQYF
CDR3 DNA: TGTGCCAGCAGCCGGGGCCGCGGCCGCGTTGTGTACGAGCAGTACTTC

J gene: TRBJ2-5
D gene: .
V gene: TRBV29-1
clone size: .
CDR3 protein: CSALSGLQPQETQYF
CDR3 DNA: TGCAGCGCCCTATCCGGGCTACAGCCCCAAGAGACCCAGTACTTC

J gene: TRBJ2-7
D gene: .
V gene: TRBV5-1
clone size: .
CDR3 protein: CASSAKAGTVLYEQYF
CDR3 DNA: TGCGCCAGCAGCGCCAAAGCCGGGACGGTACTTTACGAGCAGTACTTC

J gene: TRBJ2-5
D gene: .
V gene: TRBV5-1
clone size: few
CDR3 protein: CASEGVNEETQYF
CDR3 DNA: TGCGCCAGCGAGGGGGTAAATGAAGAGACCCAGTACTTC

J gene: TRBJ1-2
D gene: .
V gene: TRBV3-1
clone size: few
CDR3 protein: CASSQVQSSSYGYTF
CDR3 DNA: TGTGCCAGCAGCCAAGTCCAGAGTTCATCTTATGGCTACACCTTC

J gene: TRBJ1-1
D gene: TRBD1
V gene: TRBV20-1
clone size: .
CDR3 protein: CSAPILRTGGRVRAFF
CDR3 DNA: TGCAGTGCCCCAATCTTACGGACAGGGGGACGGGTGAGAGCTTTCTTT

J gene: TRBJ2-7
D gene: TRBD2
V gene: TRBV16
clone size: .
CDR3 protein: CASSQSSGNTYEQYF
CDR3 DNA: TGTGCCAGCAGCCAATCTAGCGGGAACACCTACGAGCAGTACTTC